These T cell receptor beta chains were read from a single sample in a study of shared clonotypes between healthy human individuals. Clones were sequenced by immunoSEQ multiplex PCR, and TCRdb holds only the in-frame ones, with some missing. This sample has some 2 million clones; around 95% occur once, and the top ten carry about 0.13%. Sequenced material: naive CD4+ T cells sorted from blood. The receptors were gathered from a man aged 18 to 29 in good health. Each CDR3 is given with its conserved first and last residue. The D gene is left open where the match is weak. Not every row has a clone size; where given, it reads once, few, many or a size class.

cdr3_aa,cdr3_nt,j_call,d_call,clone_size,v_call
CASSSPGDTEAFF,TGTGCCAGCAGTTCTCCGGGGGACACTGAAGCTTTCTTT,TRBJ1-1,NA,NA,TRBV21-1
CASSSSAGGTDTQYF,TGTGCCAGCAGCTCCTCGGCGGGAGGCACAGATACGCAGTATTTT,TRBJ2-3,TRBD2,NA,TRBV7-2
CAIPKAGVTDEQFF,TGTGCCATCCCAAAGGCGGGAGTTACGGATGAGCAGTTCTTC,TRBJ2-1,TRBD2,NA,TRBV2
CASSQAKDGLNTEAFF,TGCGCCAGCAGCCAGGCCAAGGACGGATTGAACACTGAAGCTTTCTTT,TRBJ1-1,NA,NA,TRBV4-1
CASSYGGAGEQFF,TGCGCCAGCAGCTACGGTGGGGCAGGAGAGCAGTTCTTC,TRBJ2-1,NA,NA,TRBV5-1
CASSLNREGEQYF,TGCGCCAGCAGCTTGAACAGGGAAGGCGAGCAGTACTTC,TRBJ2-7,NA,NA,TRBV5-1
CASSKELAACTDTQYF,TGTGCCAGCAGCAAAGAACTAGCGGCCTGCACAGATACGCAGTATTTT,TRBJ2-3,NA,once,TRBV21-1
CASSSHTLGGANVLTF,TGTGCCAGCAGCTCCCACACGTTAGGAGGGGCCAACGTCCTGACTTTC,TRBJ2-6,NA,NA,TRBV7-3
CASRVANKVGYTF,TGTGCCAGCAGGGTGGCCAACAAGGTCGGCTACACCTTC,TRBJ1-2,NA,NA,TRBV28
CASSEVRGARRSDTQYF,TGTGCCAGCAGTGAAGTACGGGGGGCCCGCAGGTCAGATACGCAGTATTTT,TRBJ2-3,NA,NA,TRBV6-1
CASSLGSRLGDTEAFF,TGTGCCAGCAGCTTGGGATCCAGACTAGGAGACACTGAAGCTTTCTTT,TRBJ1-1,NA,NA,TRBV5-6
CASSSGGTPEGKLFF,TGTGCCAGCAGCTCGGGGGGGACACCAGAAGGAAAACTGTTTTTT,TRBJ1-4,NA,NA,TRBV5-6
CASSLASTVMNTEAFF,TGCGCCAGCAGCTTGGCCAGCACAGTAATGAACACTGAAGCTTTCTTT,TRBJ1-1,NA,NA,TRBV5-1
CASSLKTGVTEAFF,TGTGCCAGCAGCTTGAAAACAGGGGTTACTGAAGCTTTCTTT,TRBJ1-1,TRBD1,NA,TRBV5-4
CASSTGPGQAYEQYF,TGCGCCAGCAGCACAGGGCCGGGACAGGCCTACGAGCAGTACTTC,TRBJ2-7,TRBD1,NA,TRBV5-1
CAWKARGYSNQPQHF,TGTGCCTGGAAAGCCAGGGGGTATAGCAATCAGCCCCAGCATTTT,TRBJ1-5,TRBD1,NA,TRBV30
CASSLQGGTDTQYF,TGCGCCAGCAGCTTGCAGGGTGGCACAGATACGCAGTATTTT,TRBJ2-3,NA,NA,TRBV5-1
CASSLRITRGTGELFF,TGTGCCAGCTCACTAAGGATTACACGGGGCACCGGGGAGCTGTTTTTT,TRBJ2-2,NA,NA,TRBV18
CASRRTQEKLFF,TGTGCCAGCAGACGAACACAAGAGAAACTGTTTTTT,TRBJ1-4,NA,NA,TRBV7-8
CASSSIAGVSFTDTQYF,TGTGCCAGCAGTTCTATAGCGGGAGTGAGCTTCACAGATACGCAGTATTTT,TRBJ2-3,TRBD2,NA,TRBV27
CASSYSDRGGPQHF,TGTGCCAGCAGTTACTCTGACAGGGGTGGGCCCCAGCATTTT,TRBJ1-5,TRBD1,NA,TRBV6-5
CASSLGGRAFF,TGTGCCAGCAGCTTAGGTGGACGGGCTTTCTTT,TRBJ1-1,NA,NA,TRBV7-9
CASSYTAPGNDNYGYTF,TGTGCCAGCAGCTACACAGCCCCAGGGAACGATAACTATGGCTACACCTTC,TRBJ1-2,NA,NA,TRBV21-1
CASSEVAHNQPQHF,TGTGCCAGCAGTGAAGTTGCGCATAATCAGCCCCAGCATTTT,TRBJ1-5,NA,few,TRBV6-1
CAIRPQSSYNEQFF,TGTGCCATCCGTCCGCAGAGCTCCTACAATGAGCAGTTCTTC,TRBJ2-1,NA,NA,TRBV10-3
CASSSPPYHGYTF,TGTGCCAGCAGTTCCCCCCCTTACCATGGCTACACCTTC,TRBJ1-2,NA,NA,TRBV6-5
CASRGVAGIDEQYF,TGTGCCTCGCGGGGGGTAGCGGGGATCGACGAGCAGTACTTC,TRBJ2-7,TRBD2,NA,TRBV10-3
CASSPTGWGEKLFF,TGTGCCAGCTCACCAACAGGGTGGGGTGAAAAACTGTTTTTT,TRBJ1-4,NA,NA,TRBV18
CASNQGPGADTQYF,TGTGCCAGCAACCAGGGCCCAGGAGCAGATACGCAGTATTTT,TRBJ2-3,NA,NA,TRBV11-2
CASSQSIHRDRVLLRSYEQYF,TGCGCCAGCAGTCAATCGATACACCGGGACAGGGTTTTGCTGAGGTCCTACGAGCAGTACTTC,TRBJ2-7,TRBD1,NA,TRBV23-1
CASSPGTPEVVLHF,TGTGCCAGCAGCCCCGGGACACCAGAGGTAGTCCTCCACTTT,TRBJ1-6,NA,NA,TRBV5-4
CASSLLGPRNEQFF,TGTGCCAGCAGCTTATTAGGGCCTCGCAATGAGCAGTTCTTC,TRBJ2-1,NA,NA,TRBV7-2
CASSPPTTESTDTQYF,TGTGCCAGCTCACCACCGACAACAGAAAGCACAGATACGCAGTATTTT,TRBJ2-3,NA,few,TRBV18
CASSPLPEAPNTEAFF,TGTGCCAGCAGCCCTCTCCCAGAGGCCCCGAACACTGAAGCTTTCTTT,TRBJ1-1,NA,NA,TRBV7-6
CASSEAGGIQYF,TGCGCCAGCAGCGAGGCCGGGGGCATTCAGTACTTC,TRBJ2-4,NA,NA,TRBV5-1
CASSLGPGGLNEQFF,TGCGCCAGCAGCCTAGGGCCAGGGGGTCTCAATGAGCAGTTCTTC,TRBJ2-1,TRBD1,NA,TRBV5-1
CASSVGTSGGSTDTQYF,TGTGCCAGCAGCGTAGGGACTAGCGGGGGTAGCACAGATACGCAGTATTTT,TRBJ2-3,TRBD2,NA,TRBV9
CASSLTLYSEETQYF,TGTGCCAGCAGCTTGACACTTTATTCGGAAGAGACCCAGTACTTC,TRBJ2-5,NA,NA,TRBV5-4
CASSPPLYQGLSTDTQYF,TGTGCCAGCAGCCCTCCCTTATACCAGGGGCTAAGCACAGATACGCAGTATTTT,TRBJ2-3,NA,NA,TRBV11-2
CASSDVGGEYSNQPQHF,TGTGCCAGCAGCGACGTCGGGGGGGAATATAGCAATCAGCCCCAGCATTTT,TRBJ1-5,NA,NA,TRBV7-9
CASKSNTEAFF,TGCGCCAGCAAGTCGAACACTGAAGCTTTCTTT,TRBJ1-1,NA,NA,TRBV5-1
CASSSPPLHYNEQFF,TGTGCCAGCAGCTCCCCCCCACTTCACTACAATGAGCAGTTCTTC,TRBJ2-1,NA,NA,TRBV7-9
CASTPTIYGYTF,TGTGCCAGCACTCCGACAATATATGGCTACACCTTC,TRBJ1-2,NA,NA,TRBV2
CASTAQGNQPQHF,TGTGCCAGTACCGCACAGGGTAATCAGCCCCAGCATTTT,TRBJ1-5,NA,NA,TRBV19
CASSPLTSGGAGETQYF,TGTGCCAGCAGCCCCCTGACTAGCGGGGGGGCCGGTGAGACCCAGTACTTC,TRBJ2-5,TRBD2,NA,TRBV7-8
CAWRHLISSGNTIYF,TGTGCCTGGAGACACCTTATAAGCTCTGGAAACACCATATATTTT,TRBJ1-3,NA,NA,TRBV30
CASSQTTSGTYEQYF,TGCGCCAGCAGCCAAACGACTAGCGGGACCTACGAGCAGTACTTC,TRBJ2-7,TRBD2,NA,TRBV4-3
CASSIDGGGTQYF,TGTGCCAGCAGCATAGACGGAGGGGGGACCCAGTACTTC,TRBJ2-5,NA,once,TRBV9
CAWNRGRNTGELFF,TGTGCCTGGAACAGGGGACGGAACACCGGGGAGCTGTTTTTT,TRBJ2-2,TRBD1,few,TRBV30
CASSLPGSGRTGELFF,TGTGCCAGCTCACTCCCCGGTTCAGGGCGTACCGGGGAGCTGTTTTTT,TRBJ2-2,NA,NA,TRBV18